This T cell receptor beta chain comes out of a study of T cells in Graves' hyperthyroidism and ophthalmopathy. Amplified regions were TCR beta CDR3 sequences from RNA transcripts. An initial round of RT-PCR targeting the TCR CDR3 relied on the HTBI primer set. From the multiplex PCR reads, TCRdb called clonotypes with MiXCR, one entry per CDR3 protein. Of 500,000 to 750,000 distinct CDR3 sequences listed, 14% are singletons. The V gene lost 0 bases and the J gene lost 0 bases, with 15 bases spanning the gap. CDR3 size: 19 residues. The sample taken for sequencing was blood. This receptor was taken from a woman in her late teens or twenties with Graves' ophthalmopathy. V usage is TRBV12-3 or TRBV12-4 and J usage is TRBJ2-6, with D possibly being TRBD2 (5 bases). The CDR3 DNA reads TGTGCCAGCAGTTTAGCCCACCAGTGGGGAGCCTCTGGGGCCAACGTCCTGACTTTC. Translation: CASSLAHQWGASGANVLTF.